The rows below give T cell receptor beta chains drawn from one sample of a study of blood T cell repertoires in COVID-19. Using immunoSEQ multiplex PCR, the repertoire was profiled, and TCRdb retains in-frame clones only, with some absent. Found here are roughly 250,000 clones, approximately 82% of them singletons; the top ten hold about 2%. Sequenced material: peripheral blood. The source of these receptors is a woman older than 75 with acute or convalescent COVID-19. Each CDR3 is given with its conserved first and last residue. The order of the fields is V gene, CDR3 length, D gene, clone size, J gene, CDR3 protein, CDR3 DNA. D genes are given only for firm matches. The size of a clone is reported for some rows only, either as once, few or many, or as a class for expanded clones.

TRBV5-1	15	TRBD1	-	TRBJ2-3	CASSPGTGRTDTQYF	TGCGCCAGCAGCCCCGGGACAGGGAGGACAGATACGCAGTATTTT
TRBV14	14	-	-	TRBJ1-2	CASSHGRAYYGYTF	TGTGCCAGCAGCCACGGCAGGGCCTACTATGGCTACACCTTC
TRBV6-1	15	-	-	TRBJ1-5	CASSDNRVGNQPQHF	TGTGCCAGCAGTGACAACAGGGTCGGGAATCAGCCCCAGCATTTT
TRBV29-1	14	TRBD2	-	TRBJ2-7	CSVESGGALYEQYF	TGCAGCGTTGAAAGCGGGGGGGCCTTATACGAGCAGTACTTC
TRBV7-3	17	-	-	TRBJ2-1	CASSLSSGEGTYNEQFF	TGTGCCAGCAGCTTAAGCTCAGGGGAGGGAACCTACAATGAGCAGTTCTTC
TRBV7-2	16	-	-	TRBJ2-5	CASSLAHAGTQETQYF	TGTGCCAGCAGCTTAGCGCATGCGGGAACTCAAGAGACCCAGTACTTC
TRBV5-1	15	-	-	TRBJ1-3	CASSLRGATGNTIYF	TGCGCCAGCAGCCTCCGGGGGGCAACTGGAAACACCATATATTTT
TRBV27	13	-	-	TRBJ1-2	CASSLSRGGSYTF	TGTGCCAGCAGTTTATCGCGCGGGGGAAGCTACACCTTC
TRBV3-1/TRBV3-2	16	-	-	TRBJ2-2	CASSHTRGANTGELFF	TGTGCCAGCAGCCACACCAGGGGCGCGAACACCGGGGAGCTGTTTTTT
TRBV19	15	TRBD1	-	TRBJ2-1	CASTKDRAAYNEQFF	TGTGCCAGTACCAAGGACAGGGCCGCATACAATGAGCAGTTCTTC
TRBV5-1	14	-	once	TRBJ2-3	CASSLSGGTDTQYF	TGCGCCAGCAGCTTGTCGGGTGGTACAGATACGCAGTATTTT
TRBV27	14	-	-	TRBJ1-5	CASSPGTGSQPQHF	TGTGCCAGCAGTCCGGGAACAGGGAGCCAGCCCCAGCATTTT
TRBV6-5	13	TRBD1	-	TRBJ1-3	CASSPDRVGTIYF	TGTGCCAGCAGCCCGGACAGGGTTGGCACCATATATTTT
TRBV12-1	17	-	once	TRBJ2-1	CASSPGVGLAGWDEQFF	TGTGCCAGCAGCCCAGGCGTTGGGCTAGCGGGGTGGGATGAGCAGTTCTTC
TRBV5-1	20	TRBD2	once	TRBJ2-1	CASSLSSGGISPSSYNEQFF	TGCGCCAGCAGCTTGTCTAGCGGGGGTATATCCCCGAGCTCCTACAATGAGCAGTTCTTC
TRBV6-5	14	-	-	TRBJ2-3	CASMRRGRTDTQYF	TGTGCCAGCATGAGGCGGGGCCGCACAGATACGCAGTATTTT
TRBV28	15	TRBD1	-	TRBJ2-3	CASSPPGQGRDTQYF	TGTGCCAGCAGCCCCCCGGGACAGGGAAGAGATACGCAGTATTTT
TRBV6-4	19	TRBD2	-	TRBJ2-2	CASSPHEASGGIPTGELFF	TGTGCCAGCAGCCCACACGAGGCTAGCGGGGGGATCCCCACCGGGGAGCTGTTTTTT